This TCR beta chain was profiled in a study of tumor-infiltrating lymphocytes in primary liver carcinoma. Study summary: Samples yielded about 3.65 to 8 million productive TCRbeta reads, similar across tissue types.

The germline CDR1 and CDR2 sequences are SGHAT and FQNNGV. The V gene end was trimmed by 11 bases and the J gene end by 2 bases; junction bases not matched to a gene: 12. CDR3 length: 16 residues. Starting from about 0.5 ug of total RNA, TCR beta cDNA was produced with a primer in the constant region. ARM-PCR was slightly modified, and three nested multiplex PCR rounds with it gave rise to the TCR beta libraries. Each of the first two PCR rounds ran roughly 9 cycles with TRBV1-TRBV30 forward and C-beta reverse primers. In TCRdb, the multiplex PCR reads were re-called with MiXCR into one record per CDR3 protein. The data contain roughly 330,000 distinct CDR3 sequences, 65% of them singletons. RNA was extracted from whole blood without cell sorting, alongside germline DNA. HBV chronically infected the treatment-naive patients. This clonotype was counted at least ten times.

The sequence derives from a man aged 40-49 years with primary liver carcinoma and hepatitis B virus infection. Source material: peripheral blood. This chain links TRBV11-2 with TRBJ2-1; TRBD1 agrees at 10 bases. For the CDR3, the DNA is TGTGCCGGCATCTCCCCAGGGACAGGGGCCTACAATGAGCAGTTCTTC. Translating gives CAGISPGTGAYNEQFF. The complete variable domain, with remaining parts taken from reference TRBV11-2 and TRBJ2-1, reads EAGVAQSPRYKIIEKRQSVAFWCNPISGHATLYWYQQILGQGPKLLIQFQNNGVVDDSQLPKDRFSAERLKGVDSTLKIQPAKLEDSAVYLCAGISPGTGAYNEQFFGPGTRLTVL.